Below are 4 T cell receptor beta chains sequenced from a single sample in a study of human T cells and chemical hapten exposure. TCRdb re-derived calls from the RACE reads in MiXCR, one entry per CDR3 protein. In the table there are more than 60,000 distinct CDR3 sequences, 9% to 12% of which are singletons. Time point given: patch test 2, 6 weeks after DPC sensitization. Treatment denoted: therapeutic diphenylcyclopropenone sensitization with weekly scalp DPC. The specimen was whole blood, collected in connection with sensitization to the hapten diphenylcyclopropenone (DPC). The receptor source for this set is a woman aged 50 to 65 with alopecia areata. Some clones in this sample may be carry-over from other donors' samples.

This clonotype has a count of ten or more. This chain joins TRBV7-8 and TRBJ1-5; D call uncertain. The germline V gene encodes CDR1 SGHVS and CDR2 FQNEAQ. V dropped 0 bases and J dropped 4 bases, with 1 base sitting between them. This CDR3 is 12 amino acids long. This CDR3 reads CASSLANQPQHF. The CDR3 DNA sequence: TGTGCCAGCAGCTTAGCGAATCAGCCCCAGCATTTT.

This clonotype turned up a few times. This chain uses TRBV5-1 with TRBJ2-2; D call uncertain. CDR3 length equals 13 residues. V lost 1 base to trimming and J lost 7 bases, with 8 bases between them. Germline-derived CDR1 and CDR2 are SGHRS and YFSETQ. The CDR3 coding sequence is TGCGCCAGCAGCTTGTGGACCGACGGGGAGCTGTTTTTT. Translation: CASSLWTDGELFF. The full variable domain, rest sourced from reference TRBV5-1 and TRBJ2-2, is KAGVTQTPRYLIKTRGQQVTLSCSPISGHRSVSWYQQTPGQGLQFLFEYFSETQRNKGNFPGRFSGRQFSNSRSEMNVSTLELGDSALYLCASSLWTDGELFFGEGSRLTVL.

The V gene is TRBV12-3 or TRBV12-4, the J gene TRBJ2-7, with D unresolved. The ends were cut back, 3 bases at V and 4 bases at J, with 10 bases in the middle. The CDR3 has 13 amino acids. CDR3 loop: CASSFGPLYEQYF. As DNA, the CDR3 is TGTGCCAGCAGTTTCGGTCCACTATACGAGCAGTACTTC.

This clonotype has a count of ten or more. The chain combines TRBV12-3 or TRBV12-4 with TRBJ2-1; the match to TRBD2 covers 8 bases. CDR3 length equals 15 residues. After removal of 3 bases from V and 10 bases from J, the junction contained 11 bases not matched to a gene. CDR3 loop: CASSFLAGGTFEQFF. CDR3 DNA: TGTGCCAGCAGTTTTTTGGCGGGAGGAACTTTCGAGCAGTTCTTC.